This T cell receptor beta chain was identified during a study of STAT5B mutations in CD4+ large granular lymphocyte leukemia. At the level of the study: Among healthy donors, a particular HLA allele went with more CDR3 'QG' motifs.

The data were produced by immunoSEQ multiplex PCR, yet TCRdb's version contains in-frame clones alone and is incomplete. This sample carries fewer than 35,000 clones, roughly 71% of them seen once, and the ten largest clones take less than 3%. This sequence originates from a human donor in good health. Sequenced: CD4+ T cells from blood buffy coats.

CDR3 amino acids: CAISEPTGAREETQYF. CDR3 in DNA: TGTGCCATCAGTGAGCCTACAGGGGCCAGGGAAGAGACCCAGTACTTC. V and J are TRBV10-3 and TRBJ2-5, with 7 bases lining up with TRBD1. The CDR3 totals 16 residues. The germline V gene encodes CDR1 ENHRY and CDR2 SYGVKD. The J segment lost 3 bases and the V segment lost 2 bases, leaving 9 bases of the junction unmatched.